This T cell receptor beta chain was documented in a study of a mutant IDH1 vaccine in newly diagnosed glioma. Whole-study context: Once 4-6 weeks had passed after radiotherapy alone, vaccination started, or it started with temozolomide cycles. Previous care, which was radiotherapy, temozolomide, or both, most often involved both. Study results and caveats: Any relationship between pseudoprogression and changes in top peripheral T cell clonotypes seemed absent.

Method: immunoSEQ multiplex PCR; TCRdb's copy keeps in-frame clones and lacks some. The sample shows 75,000 to 95,000 clones, under 90% of them seen only once. A single count supports this clone. Its antigen is still unknown. Time point: week 47, end of study. Each dose of the vaccine consisted of 300 ug of mutant IDH1 20-mer peptide, with topical imiquimod. Eight vaccinations went to patients in weeks 1, 3, 5, 7, 11, 15, 19, 23. This specimen was PBMCs, taken from a glioma patient whose treatment included an IDH1 peptide vaccine. The sequence came from a woman aged 45-65 years with glioma.

The CDR3 here is CASSLSQFYGYTF. The CDR3 DNA reads as TGTGCCAGCAGTTTAAGCCAGTTCTATGGCTACACCTTC. V is TRBV27 and J is TRBJ1-2; no clear D. This CDR3 has 13 residues. V was clipped by 2 bases and J by 4 bases, with 8 bases between them. CDR1 MNHEY and CDR2 SMNVEV come from the germline V gene (reference sequence).